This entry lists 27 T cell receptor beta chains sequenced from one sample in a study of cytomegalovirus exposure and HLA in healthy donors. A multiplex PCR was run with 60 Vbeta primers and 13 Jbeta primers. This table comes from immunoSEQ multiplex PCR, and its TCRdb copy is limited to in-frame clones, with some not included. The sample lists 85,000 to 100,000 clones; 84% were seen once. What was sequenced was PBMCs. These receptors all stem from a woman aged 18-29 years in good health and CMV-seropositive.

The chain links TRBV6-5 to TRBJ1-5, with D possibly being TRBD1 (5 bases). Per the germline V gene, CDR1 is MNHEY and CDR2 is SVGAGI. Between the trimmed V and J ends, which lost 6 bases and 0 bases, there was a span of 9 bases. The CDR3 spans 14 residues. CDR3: CASRPGNSNQPQHF. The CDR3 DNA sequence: TGTGCCAGCAGACCAGGGAATAGCAATCAGCCCCAGCATTTT.

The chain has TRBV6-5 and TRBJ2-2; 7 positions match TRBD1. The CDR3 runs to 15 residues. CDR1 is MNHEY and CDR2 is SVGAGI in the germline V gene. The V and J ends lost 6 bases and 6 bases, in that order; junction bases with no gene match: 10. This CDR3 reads CASRRGQHVAGELFF. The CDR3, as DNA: TGTGCCAGCAGGAGGGGACAGCATGTTGCCGGGGAGCTGTTTTTT.

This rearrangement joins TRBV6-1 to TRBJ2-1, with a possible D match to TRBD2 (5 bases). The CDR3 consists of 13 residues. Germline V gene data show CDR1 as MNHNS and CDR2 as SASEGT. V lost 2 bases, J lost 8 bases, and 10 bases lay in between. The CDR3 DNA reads TGTGCCAGCAGTGAATCCCTAGCTTATGAGCAGTTCTTC. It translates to CASSESLAYEQFF.

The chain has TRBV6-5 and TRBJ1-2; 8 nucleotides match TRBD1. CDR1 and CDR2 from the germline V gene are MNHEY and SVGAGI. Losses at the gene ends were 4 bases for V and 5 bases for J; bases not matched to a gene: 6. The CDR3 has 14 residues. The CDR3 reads CASSSAGGAYGYTF. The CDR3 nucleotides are TGTGCCAGCAGTTCGGCAGGGGGCGCGTATGGCTACACCTTC.

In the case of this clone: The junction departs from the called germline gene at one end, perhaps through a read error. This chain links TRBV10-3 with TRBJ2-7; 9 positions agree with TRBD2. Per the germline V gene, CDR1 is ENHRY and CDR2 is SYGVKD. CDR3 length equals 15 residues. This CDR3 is CAISESGLASNEQYF. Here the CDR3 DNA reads TGTGCCATCAGTGAGTCGGGACTAGCCTCCAACGAGCAGTACTTC.

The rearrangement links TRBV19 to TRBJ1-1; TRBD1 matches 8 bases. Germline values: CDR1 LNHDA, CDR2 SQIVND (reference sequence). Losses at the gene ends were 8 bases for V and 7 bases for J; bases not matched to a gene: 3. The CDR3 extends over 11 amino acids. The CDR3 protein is CASQGAVEAFF. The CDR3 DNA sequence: TGTGCCAGTCAGGGGGCGGTTGAAGCTTTCTTT.

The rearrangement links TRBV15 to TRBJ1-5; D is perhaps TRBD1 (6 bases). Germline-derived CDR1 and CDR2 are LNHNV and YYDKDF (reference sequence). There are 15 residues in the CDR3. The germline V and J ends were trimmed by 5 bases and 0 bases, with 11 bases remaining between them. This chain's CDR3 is CATSSGQLSNQPQHF. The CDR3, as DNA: TGTGCCACCAGCTCCGGACAGCTTAGCAATCAGCCCCAGCATTTT.

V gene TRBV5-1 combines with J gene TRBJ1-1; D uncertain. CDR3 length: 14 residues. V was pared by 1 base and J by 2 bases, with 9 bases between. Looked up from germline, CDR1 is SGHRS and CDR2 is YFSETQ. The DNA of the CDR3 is TGCGCCAGCAGCTTGCGTTCGACAAACACTGAAGCTTTCTTT. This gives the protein CASSLRSTNTEAFF.

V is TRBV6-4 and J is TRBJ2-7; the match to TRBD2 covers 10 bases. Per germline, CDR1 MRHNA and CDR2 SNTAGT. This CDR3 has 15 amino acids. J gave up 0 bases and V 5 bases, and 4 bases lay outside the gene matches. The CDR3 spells CASSFASGSSYEQYF. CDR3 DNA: TGTGCCAGCAGTTTCGCTAGCGGGAGCTCCTACGAGCAGTACTTC.

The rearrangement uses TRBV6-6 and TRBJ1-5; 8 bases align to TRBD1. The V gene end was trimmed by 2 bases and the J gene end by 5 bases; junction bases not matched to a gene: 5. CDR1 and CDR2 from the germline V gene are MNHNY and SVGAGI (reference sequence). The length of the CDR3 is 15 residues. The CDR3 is CASSYPSGGDQPQHF. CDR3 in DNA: TGTGCCAGCAGTTACCCTTCAGGGGGCGATCAGCCCCAGCATTTT.

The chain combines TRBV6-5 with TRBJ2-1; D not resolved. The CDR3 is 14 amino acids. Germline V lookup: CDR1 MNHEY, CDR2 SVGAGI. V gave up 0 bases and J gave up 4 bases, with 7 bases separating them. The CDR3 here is CASSYSVTYNEQFF. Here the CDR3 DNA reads TGTGCCAGCAGTTACTCTGTTACATACAATGAGCAGTTCTTC.

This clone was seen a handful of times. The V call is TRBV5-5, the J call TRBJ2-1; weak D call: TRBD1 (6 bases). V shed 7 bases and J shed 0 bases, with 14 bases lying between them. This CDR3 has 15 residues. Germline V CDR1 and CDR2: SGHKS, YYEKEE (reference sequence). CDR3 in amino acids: CASLRDKSSYNEQFF. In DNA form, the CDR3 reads TGTGCCAGCCTCAGGGACAAGAGCTCCTACAATGAGCAGTTCTTC.

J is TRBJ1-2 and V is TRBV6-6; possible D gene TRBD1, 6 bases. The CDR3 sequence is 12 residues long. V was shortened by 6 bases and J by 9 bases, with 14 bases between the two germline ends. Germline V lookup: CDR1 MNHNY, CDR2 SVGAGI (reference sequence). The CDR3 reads CASRKGEASYTF. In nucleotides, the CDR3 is TGTGCCAGCAGAAAGGGGGAAGCTAGCTACACCTTC.

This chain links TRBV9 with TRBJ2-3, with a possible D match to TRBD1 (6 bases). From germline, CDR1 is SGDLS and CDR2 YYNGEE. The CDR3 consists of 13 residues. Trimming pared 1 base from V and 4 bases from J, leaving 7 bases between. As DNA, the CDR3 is TGTGCCAGCAGCGTAAGGGGGTCAGATACGCAGTATTTT. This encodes CASSVRGSDTQYF. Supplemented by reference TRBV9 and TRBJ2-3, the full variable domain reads DSGVTQTPKHLITATGQRVTLRCSPRSGDLSVYWYQQSLDQGLQFLIQYYNGEERAKGNILERFSAQQFPDLHSELNLSSLELGDSALYFCASSVRGSDTQYFGPGTRLTVL.

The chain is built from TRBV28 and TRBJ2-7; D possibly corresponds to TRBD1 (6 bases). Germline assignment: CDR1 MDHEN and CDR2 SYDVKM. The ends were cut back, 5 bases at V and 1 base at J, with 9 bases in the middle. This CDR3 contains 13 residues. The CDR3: CASSGQPSYEQYF. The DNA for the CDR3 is TGTGCCAGCAGTGGACAGCCATCCTACGAGCAGTACTTC.

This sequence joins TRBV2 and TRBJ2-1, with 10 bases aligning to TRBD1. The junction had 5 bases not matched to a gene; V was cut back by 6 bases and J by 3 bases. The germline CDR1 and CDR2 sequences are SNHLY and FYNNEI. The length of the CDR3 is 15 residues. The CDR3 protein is CASREDRGYYNEQFF. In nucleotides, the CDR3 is TGTGCCAGCAGAGAGGACAGGGGGTACTACAATGAGCAGTTCTTC.

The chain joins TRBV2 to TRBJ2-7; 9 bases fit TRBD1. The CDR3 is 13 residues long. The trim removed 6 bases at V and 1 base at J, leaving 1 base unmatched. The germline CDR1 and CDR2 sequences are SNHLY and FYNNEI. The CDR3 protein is CASRGQGSYEQYF. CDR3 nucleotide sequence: TGTGCCAGCAGAGGACAGGGGTCCTACGAGCAGTACTTC.

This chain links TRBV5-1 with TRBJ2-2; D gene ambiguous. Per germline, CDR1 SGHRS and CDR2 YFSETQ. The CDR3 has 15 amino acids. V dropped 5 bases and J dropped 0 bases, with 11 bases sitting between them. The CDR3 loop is CASRPGATNTGELFF. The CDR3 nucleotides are TGCGCCAGCAGGCCGGGTGCTACGAACACCGGGGAGCTGTTTTTT.

CDR3 DNA sequence: TGTGCCAGCAGGGCAGGGCTTTCTAACTATGGCTACACCTTC. Translation: CASRAGLSNYGYTF. J is TRBJ1-2 and V is TRBV2; D might be TRBD1 (5 bases). CDR1 and CDR2 (germline): SNHLY, FYNNEI. This CDR3 has 14 residues. Trimming took 6 bases from V and 0 from J, leaving 11 bases between them.

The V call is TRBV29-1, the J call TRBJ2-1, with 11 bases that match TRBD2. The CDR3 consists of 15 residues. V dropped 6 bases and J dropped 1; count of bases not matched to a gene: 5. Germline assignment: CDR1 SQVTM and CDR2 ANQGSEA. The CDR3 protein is CSVLAGGLSYNEQFF. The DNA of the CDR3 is TGCAGCGTCCTAGCGGGAGGTTTGTCCTACAATGAGCAGTTCTTC.

The DNA of the CDR3 is TGCGCCAGCAGTGAGGCACTATACGAGCAGTACTTC. It translates to CASSEALYEQYF. This rearrangement joins TRBV10-2 to TRBJ2-7; no firm D call. V was pared by 2 bases and J by 4 bases, with 6 bases between. This CDR3 contains 12 residues. From germline, CDR1 is WSHSY and CDR2 SAAADI.

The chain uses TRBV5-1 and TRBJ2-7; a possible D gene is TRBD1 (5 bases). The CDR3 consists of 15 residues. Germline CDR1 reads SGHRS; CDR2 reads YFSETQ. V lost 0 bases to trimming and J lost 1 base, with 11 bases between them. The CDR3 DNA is TGCGCCAGCAGCTTGGAATGGGGCCTTTCCTACGAGCAGTACTTC. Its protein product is CASSLEWGLSYEQYF.

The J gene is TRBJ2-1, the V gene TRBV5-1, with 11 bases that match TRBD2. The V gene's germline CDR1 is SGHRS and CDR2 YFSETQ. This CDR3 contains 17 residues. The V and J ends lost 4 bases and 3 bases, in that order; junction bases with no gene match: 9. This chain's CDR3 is CASSRDLAGGVYNEQFF. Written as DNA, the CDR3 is TGCGCCAGCAGCCGGGATCTAGCGGGAGGAGTCTACAATGAGCAGTTCTTC.

CDR3 residues: CASSYHGLAGIYEQYF. The CDR3 DNA sequence: TGTGCCAGCAGTTACCATGGACTAGCGGGGATCTACGAGCAGTACTTC. The chain recombines TRBV6-5 with TRBJ2-7, with 12 bases identical to TRBD2. The CDR3 spans 16 residues. Germline CDR1 MNHEY, CDR2 SVGAGI. The V and J ends lost 2 bases and 3 bases, in that order; junction bases with no gene match: 5.

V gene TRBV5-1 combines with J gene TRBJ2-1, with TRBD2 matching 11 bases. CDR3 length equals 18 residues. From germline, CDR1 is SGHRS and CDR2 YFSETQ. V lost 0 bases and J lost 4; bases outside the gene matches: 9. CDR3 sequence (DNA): TGCGCCAGCAGCTTGGAAAACCCGGGACTAGCGGTGTACAATGAGCAGTTCTTC. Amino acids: CASSLENPGLAVYNEQFF.

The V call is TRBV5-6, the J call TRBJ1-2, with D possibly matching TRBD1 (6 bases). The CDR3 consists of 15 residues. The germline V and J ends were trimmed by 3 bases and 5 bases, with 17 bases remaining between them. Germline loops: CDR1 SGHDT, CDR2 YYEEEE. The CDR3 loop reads CASSWWGRGPYGYTF. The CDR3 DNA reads TGTGCCAGCAGCTGGTGGGGGCGAGGACCTTATGGCTACACCTTC. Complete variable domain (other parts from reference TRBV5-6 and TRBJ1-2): DAGVTQSPTHLIKTRGQQVTLRCSPKSGHDTVSWYQQALGQGPQFIFQYYEEEERQRGNFPDRFSGHQFPNYSSELNVNALLLGDSALYLCASSWWGRGPYGYTFGSGTRLTVV.

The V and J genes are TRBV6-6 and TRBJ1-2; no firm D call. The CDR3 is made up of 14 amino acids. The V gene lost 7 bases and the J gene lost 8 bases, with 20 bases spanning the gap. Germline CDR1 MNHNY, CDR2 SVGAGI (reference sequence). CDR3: CASNPRWTSGGYTF. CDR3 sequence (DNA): TGTGCCAGCAATCCCAGGTGGACCTCGGGGGGCTACACCTTC.